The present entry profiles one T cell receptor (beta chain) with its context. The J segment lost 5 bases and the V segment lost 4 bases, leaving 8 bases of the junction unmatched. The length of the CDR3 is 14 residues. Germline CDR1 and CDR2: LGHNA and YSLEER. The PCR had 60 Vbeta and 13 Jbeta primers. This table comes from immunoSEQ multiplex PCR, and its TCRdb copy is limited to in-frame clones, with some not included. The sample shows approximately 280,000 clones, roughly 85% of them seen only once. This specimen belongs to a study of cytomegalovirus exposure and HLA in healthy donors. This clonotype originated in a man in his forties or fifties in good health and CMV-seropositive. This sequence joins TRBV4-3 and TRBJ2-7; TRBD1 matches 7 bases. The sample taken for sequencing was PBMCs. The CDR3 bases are TGCGCCAGCAGCCCGACAGGGATCGGCGACGAGCAGTACTTC. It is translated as CASSPTGIGDEQYF.